The 17 T cell receptor beta chains below come from one sample, sequenced in a study of blood T cell repertoires in COVID-19. Libraries were prepared by immunoSEQ multiplex PCR; TCRdb keeps only in-frame clonotypes and omits some of them. The sample contains about 44,000 clones, 82% of which appear only once. Sample: peripheral blood. The receptors derive from a woman between 65 and 79 years old with acute or convalescent COVID-19.

This clone appeared a few times. This chain links TRBV9 with TRBJ2-2, with TRBD2 matching 9 bases. In germline, CDR1 is SGDLS, CDR2 YYNGEE. After removal of 0 bases from V and 3 bases from J, the junction contained 6 bases not matched to a gene. The CDR3 totals 17 residues. The CDR3 protein is CASSVATLAGHTGELFF. The CDR3 DNA reads as TGTGCCAGCAGCGTAGCTACCCTAGCGGGACACACCGGGGAGCTGTTTTTT. The full variable domain, its missing parts supplied by reference TRBV9 and TRBJ2-2, is DSGVTQTPKHLITATGQRVTLRCSPRSGDLSVYWYQQSLDQGLQFLIQYYNGEERAKGNILERFSAQQFPDLHSELNLSSLELGDSALYFCASSVATLAGHTGELFFGEGSRLTVL.

The chain links TRBV7-3 to TRBJ1-1; D uncertain. Germline V gene lookup returns CDR1 SGHTA and CDR2 FQGTGA. The CDR3 spans 13 residues. Trimming shortened V by 9 bases and J by 8 bases, and 19 bases separated the two germline ends. CDR3 DNA: TGTGCCAGGGAGGCGGGCCTGGTCGGGGAAGCTTTCTTT. As protein: CAREAGLVGEAFF.

This clone was counted a few times. The chain's CDR3 is CATSDTGTVYNEQFF. For the CDR3, the DNA is TGTGCCACCAGTGACACCGGGACAGTATACAATGAGCAGTTCTTC. The rearrangement uses TRBV24-1 and TRBJ2-1; 7 bases line up with TRBD1. Looked up from germline, CDR1 is KGHDR and CDR2 is SFDVKD. This CDR3 region has 15 residues. V lost 4 bases, J lost 4 bases, and 6 bases stayed unmatched.

The V gene is TRBV6-6, the J gene TRBJ2-2; the D gene is possibly TRBD1 (7 bases). CDR1 MNHNY and CDR2 SVGAGI come from the germline V gene (reference sequence). The length of the CDR3 is 14 residues. The V and J ends lost 4 bases and 5 bases respectively, with 11 bases between them. The CDR3 region is CASSWSGGTGELFF. CDR3 nucleotides: TGTGCCAGCAGTTGGTCAGGGGGGACCGGGGAGCTGTTTTTT.

The chain couples TRBV4-1 to TRBJ2-3; no reliable D call. V lost 4 bases and J lost 2, with 7 bases in between. Germline values: CDR1 MGHRA, CDR2 YSYEKL. This CDR3 is 13 amino acids long. CDR3 DNA: TGCGCCAGCAGCCCCAGACTCACAGATACGCAGTATTTT. It encodes CASSPRLTDTQYF.

This sequence joins TRBV5-8 and TRBJ1-5; D remains ambiguous. V lost 0 bases, J lost 4 bases, and 5 bases lay in between. CDR1 and CDR2 (germline): SGHTS, YDEGEE. The CDR3 is made up of 13 amino acids. CDR3 in DNA: TGTGCCAGCAGCTTGGGTCGGAATCAGCCCCAGCATTTT. This translates into CASSLGRNQPQHF.

The V gene is TRBV9, the J gene TRBJ2-1; 10 positions agree with TRBD2. V dropped 2 bases and J dropped 7; count of bases not matched to a gene: 6. Looked up from germline, CDR1 is SGDLS and CDR2 is YYNGEE. CDR3 size: 15 residues. The chain's CDR3 is CASSVPGTSVNEQFF. In DNA form, the CDR3 reads TGTGCCAGCAGCGTCCCCGGGACTAGCGTGAATGAGCAGTTCTTC.

The V gene is TRBV6-5, the J gene TRBJ2-5; TRBD2 aligns across 10 bases. CDR1 and CDR2 from the germline V gene are MNHEY and SVGAGI. This CDR3 contains 15 residues. J gave up 2 bases and V 6 bases, and 6 bases lay outside the gene matches. The CDR3 reads CASSRGLAVQETQYF. CDR3 bases: TGTGCCAGCAGCCGCGGACTAGCGGTACAAGAGACCCAGTACTTC.

The chain uses TRBV19 and TRBJ1-5; D is perhaps TRBD1 (5 bases). The CDR3 length is 16 residues. Germline CDR1 reads LNHDA; CDR2 reads SQIVND (reference sequence). Trimming stripped 10 bases from V and 4 bases from J, with 23 bases between. The DNA for the CDR3 is TGTGCCACCCAGATAGTTGCACAGGTAAGGAATCAGCCCCAGCATTTT. The encoded protein is CATQIVAQVRNQPQHF.

The J gene is TRBJ2-7, the V gene TRBV2, with TRBD2 identical over 11 bases. V was clipped by 4 bases and J by 6 bases; unmatched bases: 11. Germline V lookup: CDR1 SNHLY, CDR2 FYNNEI. This CDR3 region has 16 residues. The CDR3 nucleotides read TGTGCCAGCAGTGTTTTAGCGGGAGGGTATTCTAGCGAGCAGTACTTC. Translation: CASSVLAGGYSSEQYF.

This clone was found once. This chain connects TRBV9 to TRBJ2-3; perhaps TRBD2 as D (6 bases). Germline lookup yields CDR1 SGDLS and CDR2 YYNGEE. The V end lost 0 bases, the J end lost 3 bases, and 11 bases lay between the germline ends. This CDR3 spans 15 amino acids. Written as DNA, the CDR3 is TGTGCCAGCAGCGTAGGCGGAGGGGCAACAGATACGCAGTATTTT. Encoded protein: CASSVGGGATDTQYF.

V usage is TRBV9 and J usage is TRBJ1-1; 8 bases align to TRBD1. Germline V gives CDR1 SGDLS, CDR2 YYNGEE. Trimming took 6 bases from V and 5 from J; bases not matched to a gene: 9. The CDR3 is made up of 14 amino acids. CDR3 sequence reads: CASTLGTGGTEAFF. CDR3 bases: TGTGCCAGCACCCTAGGGACAGGAGGGACTGAAGCTTTCTTT.

The chain carries TRBV5-5 and TRBJ2-7; 8 bases map to TRBD2. CDR1 and CDR2 (germline): SGHKS, YYEKEE (reference sequence). CDR3 length equals 15 residues. V shed 4 bases and J 0 bases; nucleotides not matched to a gene: 6. CDR3 residues: CASSQGLVGSYEQYF. The CDR3, as DNA: TGTGCCAGCAGCCAGGGACTAGTGGGCTCCTACGAGCAGTACTTC. Complete variable domain (other parts from reference TRBV5-5 and TRBJ2-7): DAGVTQSPTHLIKTRGQQVTLRCSPISGHKSVSWYQQVLGQGPQFIFQYYEKEERGRGNFPDRFSARQFPNYSSELNVNALLLGDSALYLCASSQGLVGSYEQYFGPGTRLTVT.

The chain couples TRBV7-2 to TRBJ2-1, with 13 nucleotides matching TRBD2. The CDR3 is 16 amino acids. In germline, CDR1 is SGHTA, CDR2 FQGNSA. V gave up 5 bases and J gave up 4 bases; unmatched junction bases: 5. CDR3 DNA: TGTGCCAGCAGCCCGGGACTAGCGGGACTTTACAATGAGCAGTTCTTC. Residues: CASSPGLAGLYNEQFF.

V gene TRBV30 combines with J gene TRBJ2-3; D is ambiguous. CDR3 size: 11 residues. V gave up 4 bases and J gave up 8 bases, with 10 bases separating them. Germline-derived CDR1 and CDR2 are GTSNPN and SVGIG (reference sequence). In nucleotides, the CDR3 is TGTGCCTGGATGGTGGGCACTACGCAGTATTTT. Its protein product is CAWMVGTTQYF.

This chain links TRBV9 with TRBJ2-2; D perhaps matches TRBD1 (6 bases). Trimming took 4 bases from V and 5 from J, leaving 9 bases between them. The CDR3 has 13 residues. From germline, CDR1 is SGDLS and CDR2 YYNGEE. This chain's CDR3 is CASSTTGTGELFF. The CDR3 nucleotides are TGTGCCAGCAGCACCACAGGGACCGGGGAGCTGTTTTTT. Drawing the rest from reference TRBV9 and TRBJ2-2, the complete variable domain is DSGVTQTPKHLITATGQRVTLRCSPRSGDLSVYWYQQSLDQGLQFLIQYYNGEERAKGNILERFSAQQFPDLHSELNLSSLELGDSALYFCASSTTGTGELFFGEGSRLTVL.

Comments on this clone: Germline is not matched at one junction end, which may reflect a read error. The chain has TRBV30 and TRBJ2-1; D is uncertain. Germline values: CDR1 GTSNPN, CDR2 SVGIG (reference sequence). CDR3 length equals 13 residues. CDR3 sequence: CAWNGDSKNEQFF. The CDR3 DNA sequence: TGTGCCTGGAATGGAGACTCCAAGAATGAACAGTTCTTC.